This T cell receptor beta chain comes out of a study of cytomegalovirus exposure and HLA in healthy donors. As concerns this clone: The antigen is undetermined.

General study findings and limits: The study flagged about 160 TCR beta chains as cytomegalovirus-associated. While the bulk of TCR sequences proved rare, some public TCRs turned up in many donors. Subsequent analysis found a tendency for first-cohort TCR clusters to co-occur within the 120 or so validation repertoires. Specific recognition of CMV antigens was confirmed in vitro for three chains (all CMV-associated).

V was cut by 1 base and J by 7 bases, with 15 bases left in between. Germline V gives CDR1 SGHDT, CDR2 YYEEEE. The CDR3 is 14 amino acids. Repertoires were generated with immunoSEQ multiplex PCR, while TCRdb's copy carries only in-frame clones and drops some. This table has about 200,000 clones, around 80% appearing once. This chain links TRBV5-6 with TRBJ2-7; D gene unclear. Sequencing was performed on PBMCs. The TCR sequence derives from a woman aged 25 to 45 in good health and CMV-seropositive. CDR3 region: CASSLFNSLEEQYF. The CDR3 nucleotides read TGTGCCAGCAGCTTGTTTAATAGCTTGGAAGAGCAGTACTTC.